This T cell receptor beta chain was sequenced during a study of shared clonotypes between healthy human individuals. Findings and caveats of the study: Against clonotypes common to all four donors, non-shared ones had lower generation probabilities.

There were no recent acute infections or vaccinations among the donors, who were healthy HIV-negative adults. In the case of this clone: No antigen is known for it.

Profiled with immunoSEQ multiplex PCR; TCRdb holds only in-frame clones, not every one. The sample includes approximately 1,500,000 clones, over 95% seen only once; the top ten take roughly 1.2%. The ends were cut back, 7 bases at V and 3 bases at J, with 12 bases in the middle. Germline CDR1 is SNHLY and CDR2 is FYNNEI. This CDR3 has 13 residues. Sequenced input: naive CD4+ T cells sorted from blood. Stated subset: CD45RA+ positively selected. The TCR was taken from a man aged 30 to 45 in good health. The chain carries TRBV2 and TRBJ1-1; maybe TRBD1 (6 bases). The CDR3 DNA sequence: TGTGCCAGCACTAGTTACAGGGACACTGAAGCTTTCTTT. It is translated as CASTSYRDTEAFF.